This entry lists 14 T cell receptor beta chains sequenced from one sample in a study of T cell repertoires in cytomegalovirus infection. One entry per CDR3 protein, called by TCRdb with MiXCR from the reads. This table has under 350,000 distinct CDR3 sequences, over 7.5% appearing once. The sample consisted of PBMCs. All receptors come from a human donor in good health (CMV status not recorded). Some clones in this sample may be carry-over from other donors' samples.

This rearrangement joins TRBV24-1 to TRBJ2-1; tentatively, D is TRBD2 (5 bases). The CDR3 totals 16 residues. Between the trimmed V and J ends, which lost 3 bases and 0 bases, there was a span of 11 bases. The germline V gene has CDR1 KGHDR and CDR2 SFDVKD. For the CDR3, the DNA is TGTGCCACCAGTGATCCCATGACTAACTCCTACAATGAGCAGTTCTTC. It is translated as CATSDPMTNSYNEQFF.

This clonotype was found many times. V gene TRBV28 combines with J gene TRBJ2-3; TRBD1 matches 11 bases. The germline V gene has CDR1 MDHEN and CDR2 SYDVKM. The CDR3 runs to 16 residues. J gave up 2 bases and V 7 bases, and 8 bases lay outside the gene matches. CDR3 residues: CASKPGQGAITDTQYF. CDR3 coding DNA: TGTGCCAGCAAGCCTGGACAGGGGGCAATCACAGATACGCAGTATTTT.

This chain connects TRBV12-3 or TRBV12-4 to TRBJ2-1, with 7 bases lining up with TRBD1. V trimming: 4 bases; J trimming: 0 bases; junction bases outside the gene matches: 0. The CDR3 consists of 14 residues. As DNA, the CDR3 is TGTGCCAGCAGTTACAGGGGCTCCTACAATGAGCAGTTCTTC. Residues: CASSYRGSYNEQFF.

This clonotype was counted a few times. The J gene is TRBJ2-5, the V gene TRBV20-1; D gene uncertain. Germline loops: CDR1 DFQATT, CDR2 SNEGSKA (reference sequence). Trimming removed 5 bases from V and 13 bases from J, with 23 bases in between. The CDR3 covers 13 residues. This CDR3 is CSASIAGPTWPYF. CDR3 nucleotides: TGCAGTGCTTCTATCGCTGGACCTACATGGCCGTACTTC.

This clonotype was counted between two and nine times. The V and J genes are TRBV5-4 and TRBJ2-6; D ambiguous. The CDR3 has 14 residues. Germline V CDR1 and CDR2: SGHNT, YYREEE (reference sequence). V dropped 7 bases and J dropped 4 bases, with 12 bases sitting between them. DNA of the CDR3: TGTGCCAGCGCCTACAGCCAAGGGGCCAACGTCCTGACTTTC. It encodes CASAYSQGANVLTF.

This clonotype came up a few times. The V and J genes are TRBV3-1 and TRBJ1-5; 9 bases fit TRBD1. The germline V gene has CDR1 LGHDT and CDR2 YNNKEL (reference sequence). The CDR3 loop spans 14 amino acids. With 1 base clipped from V and 7 bases from J, the junction kept 2 bases outside the gene matches. The CDR3 DNA reads as TGTGCCAGCAGCCAAGGGGACAGGGCGCAGCCCCAGCATTTT. Protein: CASSQGDRAQPQHF.

This CDR3 is CASSEQGFEYGTGYNEQFF. Here the CDR3 DNA reads TGTGCCAGCAGCGAACAGGGTTTTGAGTACGGGACGGGTTACAATGAGCAGTTCTTC. The chain combines TRBV9 with TRBJ2-1, with D tentatively TRBD1 (6 bases). CDR1 is SGDLS, CDR2 YYNGEE, per germline. Between the trimmed V and J ends, which lost 3 bases and 4 bases, there was a span of 26 bases. The CDR3 totals 19 residues.

The table lists this clonotype with many counts. V gene TRBV4-1 combines with J gene TRBJ1-2; D may be TRBD1 (5 bases). The CDR3 extends over 14 amino acids. Germline assignment: CDR1 MGHRA and CDR2 YSYEKL. Trimming removed 0 bases from V and 5 bases from J, with 10 bases in between. The CDR3 spells CASSQDQGTYGYTF. CDR3 sequence (DNA): TGCGCCAGCAGCCAAGATCAGGGCACTTATGGCTACACCTTC.

This clonotype was counted many times. J is TRBJ2-7 and V is TRBV7-2, with D uncertain. Trimming cost V 0 bases and J 4 bases, with 7 bases left between them. Germline loops: CDR1 SGHTA, CDR2 FQGNSA. This CDR3 region has 13 residues. CDR3 in amino acids: CASSLALDYEQYF. CDR3 DNA sequence: TGTGCCAGCAGCTTAGCCCTCGATTACGAGCAGTACTTC.

The chain couples TRBV7-2 to TRBJ1-2; 7 bases are shared with TRBD1. Germline CDR1 SGHTA, CDR2 FQGNSA. Germline trimming cut 6 bases from V and 4 bases from J; bases unmatched to any gene: 11. The CDR3 runs 15 residues. The CDR3 region is CASRAPGTASYGYTF. CDR3 DNA sequence: TGTGCCAGCAGAGCCCCCGGGACAGCCTCCTATGGCTACACCTTC.

The V and J genes are TRBV6-2 or TRBV6-3 and TRBJ2-7; tentatively, D is TRBD1 (7 bases). The germline V gene encodes CDR1 MNHEY and CDR2 SVGEGT. The CDR3 length is 14 residues. V shed 6 bases and J shed 6 bases, with 18 bases lying between them. CDR3 bases: TGTGCCAGCAGCCGGGAGAAGGGGGCCACCGAGCAGTACTTC. Its translation: CASSREKGATEQYF.

This clonotype occurred many times. The CDR3 sequence: CASRKTGVGGYTF. In nucleotides, the CDR3 is TGTGCCAGCCGAAAGACGGGAGTGGGGGGCTACACCTTC. The J gene is TRBJ1-2, the V gene TRBV2, with unresolved D. CDR3 length: 13 residues. Germline assignment: CDR1 SNHLY and CDR2 FYNNEI. V lost 8 bases and J lost 8, with 18 bases in between.

On this clonotype itself: The junction departs from germline at one end; a sequencing error may be responsible. The chain recombines TRBV12-3 or TRBV12-4 with TRBJ1-3; D is ambiguous. The CDR3 is 14 amino acids. The CDR3 coding sequence is TGTGCCGGCAGTTTGTACAACTCTGGAAACACCATATATTTT. Translation gives CAGSLYNSGNTIYF.

This clonotype showed up just a few times. Compared with germline, one end of the junction differs, possibly owing to a read error. The V gene is TRBV27, the J gene TRBJ2-7; D is unclear. Germline assignment: CDR1 MNHEY and CDR2 SMNVEV (reference sequence). This CDR3 is built from 9 residues. The CDR3 bases are TGTGCCAGCAGTCTAAGTACGGGTTTC. Residues: CASSLSTGF.